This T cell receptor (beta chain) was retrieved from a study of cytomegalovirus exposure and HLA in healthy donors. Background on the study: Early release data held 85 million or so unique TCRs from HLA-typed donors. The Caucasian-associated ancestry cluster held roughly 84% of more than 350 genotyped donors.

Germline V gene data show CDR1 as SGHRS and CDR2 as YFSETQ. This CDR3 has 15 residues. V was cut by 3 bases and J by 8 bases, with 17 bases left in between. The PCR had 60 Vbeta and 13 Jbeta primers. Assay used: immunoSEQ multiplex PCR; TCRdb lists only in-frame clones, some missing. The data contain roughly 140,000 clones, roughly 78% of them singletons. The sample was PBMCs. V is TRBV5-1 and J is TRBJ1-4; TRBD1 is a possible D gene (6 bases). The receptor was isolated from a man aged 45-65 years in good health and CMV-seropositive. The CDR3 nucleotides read TGCGCCAGCAGCTCGGGGGGCAGGGGAGGCGAAAAACTGTTTTTT. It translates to CASSSGGRGGEKLFF.